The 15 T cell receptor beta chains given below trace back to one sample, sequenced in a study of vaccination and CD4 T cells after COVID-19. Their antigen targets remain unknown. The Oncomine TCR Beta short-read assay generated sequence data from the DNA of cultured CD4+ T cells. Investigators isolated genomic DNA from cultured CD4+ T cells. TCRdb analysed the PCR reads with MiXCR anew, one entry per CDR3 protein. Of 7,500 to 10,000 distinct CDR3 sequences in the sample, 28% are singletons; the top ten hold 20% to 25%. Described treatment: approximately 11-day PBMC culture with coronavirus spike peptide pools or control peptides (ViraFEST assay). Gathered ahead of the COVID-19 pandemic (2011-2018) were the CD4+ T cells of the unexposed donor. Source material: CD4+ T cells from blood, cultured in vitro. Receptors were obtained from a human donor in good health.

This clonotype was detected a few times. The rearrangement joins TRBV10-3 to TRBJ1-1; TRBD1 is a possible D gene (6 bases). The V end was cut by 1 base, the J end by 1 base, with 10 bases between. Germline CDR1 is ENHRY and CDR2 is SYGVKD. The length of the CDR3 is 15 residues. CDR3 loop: CAISELTGTNTEAFF. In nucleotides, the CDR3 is TGTGCCATCAGTGAGTTGACAGGTACGAACACTGAAGCTTTCTTT.

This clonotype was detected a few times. The CDR3 DNA reads TGTGCCAGCAGTAGCTCAGGGAGGGGGACCGGGGAGCTGTTTTTT. Protein sequence: CASSSSGRGTGELFF. The chain uses TRBV6-1 and TRBJ2-2; possibly TRBD2 for D (7 bases). The CDR3 runs 15 residues. Trimming took 5 bases from V and 5 from J, leaving 15 bases between them. CDR1 and CDR2 from the germline V gene are MNHNS and SASEGT.

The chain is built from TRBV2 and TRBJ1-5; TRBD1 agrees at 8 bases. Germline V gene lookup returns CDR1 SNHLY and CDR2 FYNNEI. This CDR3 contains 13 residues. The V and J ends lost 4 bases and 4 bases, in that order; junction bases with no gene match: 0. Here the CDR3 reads CASSGQGNQPQHF. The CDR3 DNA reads TGTGCCAGCAGTGGACAGGGGAATCAGCCCCAGCATTTT.

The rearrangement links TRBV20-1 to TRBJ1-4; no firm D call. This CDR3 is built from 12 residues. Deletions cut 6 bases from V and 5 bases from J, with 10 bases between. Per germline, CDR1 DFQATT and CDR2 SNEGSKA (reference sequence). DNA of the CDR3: TGCAGTGCCCGGCCTCAAAATGAAAAACTGTTTTTT. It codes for CSARPQNEKLFF.

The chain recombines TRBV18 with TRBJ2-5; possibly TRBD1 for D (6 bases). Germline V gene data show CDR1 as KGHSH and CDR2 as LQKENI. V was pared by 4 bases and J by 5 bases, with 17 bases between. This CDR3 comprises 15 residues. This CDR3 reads CASSRGLNGVETQYF. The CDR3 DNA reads TGTGCCAGCTCACGGGGGCTAAACGGGGTGGAGACCCAGTACTTC.

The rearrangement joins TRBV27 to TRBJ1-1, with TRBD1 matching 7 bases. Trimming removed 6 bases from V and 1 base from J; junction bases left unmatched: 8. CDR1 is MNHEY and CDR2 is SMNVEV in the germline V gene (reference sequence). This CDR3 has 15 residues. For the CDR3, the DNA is TGTGCCAGCAGGACTGCCGGGACAGAGAACACTGAAGCTTTCTTT. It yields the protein CASRTAGTENTEAFF.

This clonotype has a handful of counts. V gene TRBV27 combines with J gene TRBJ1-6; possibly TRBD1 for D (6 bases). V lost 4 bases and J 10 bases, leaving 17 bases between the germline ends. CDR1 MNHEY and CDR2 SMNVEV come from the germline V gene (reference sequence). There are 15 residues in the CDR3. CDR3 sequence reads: CASSYNGDIKSPLHF. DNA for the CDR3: TGTGCCAGCAGTTACAACGGGGACATCAAGTCACCCCTCCACTTT.

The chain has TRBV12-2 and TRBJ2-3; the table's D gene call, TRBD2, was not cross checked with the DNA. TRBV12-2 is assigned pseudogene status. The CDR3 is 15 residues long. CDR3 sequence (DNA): TGTGCAAGTCGCTGGTTCGTCGGGGGAGGAGATACGCAGTATTTT. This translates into CASRWFVGGGDTQYF.

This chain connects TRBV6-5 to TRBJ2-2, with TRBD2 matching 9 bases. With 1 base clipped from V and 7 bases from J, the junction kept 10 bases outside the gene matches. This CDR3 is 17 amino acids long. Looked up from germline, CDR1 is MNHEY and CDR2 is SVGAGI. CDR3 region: CASSYFPTSGTVGELFF. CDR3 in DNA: TGTGCCAGCAGTTACTTCCCGACTAGCGGAACCGTCGGGGAGCTGTTTTTT.

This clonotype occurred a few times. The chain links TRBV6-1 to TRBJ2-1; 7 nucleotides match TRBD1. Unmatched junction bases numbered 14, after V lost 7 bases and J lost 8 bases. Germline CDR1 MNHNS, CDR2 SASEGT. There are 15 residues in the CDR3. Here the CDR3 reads CASIARDRKIDEQFF. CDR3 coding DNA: TGTGCCAGCATAGCCCGGGACAGAAAGATTGATGAGCAGTTCTTC.

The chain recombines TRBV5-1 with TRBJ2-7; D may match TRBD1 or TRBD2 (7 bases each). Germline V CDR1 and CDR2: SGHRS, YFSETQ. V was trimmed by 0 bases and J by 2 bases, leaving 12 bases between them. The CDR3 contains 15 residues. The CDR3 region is CASSLAPGGAYEQYF. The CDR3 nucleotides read TGCGCCAGCAGCTTGGCGCCAGGGGGGGCCTACGAGCAGTACTTC. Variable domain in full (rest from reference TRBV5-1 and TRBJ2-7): KAGVTQTPRYLIKTRGQQVTLSCSPISGHRSVSWYQQTPGQGLQFLFEYFSETQRNKGNFPGRFSGRQFSNSRSEMNVSTLELGDSALYLCASSLAPGGAYEQYFGPGTRLTVT.

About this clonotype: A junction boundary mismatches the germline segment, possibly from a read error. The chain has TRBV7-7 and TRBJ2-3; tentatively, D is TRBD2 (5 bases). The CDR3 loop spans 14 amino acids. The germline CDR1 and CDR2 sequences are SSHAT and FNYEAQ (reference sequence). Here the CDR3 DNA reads TGTGCTAGCAGTTTAGGACTGGCGACAGATACGCAGTATTTT. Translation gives CASSLGLATDTQYF. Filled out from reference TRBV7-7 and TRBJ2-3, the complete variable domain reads GAGVSQSPRYKVTKRGQDVTLRCDPISSHATLYWYQQALGQGPEFLTYFNYEAQPDKSGLPSDRFSAERPEGSISTLTIQRTEQRDSAMYRCASSLGLATDTQYFGPGTRLTVL.

The CDR3 nucleotides read TGCAGTGCTAGAGATTATCAGACGGGAGGGTCCTACGAGCAGTACTTC. This codes for CSARDYQTGGSYEQYF. The rearrangement joins TRBV20-1 to TRBJ2-7; 8 positions match TRBD2. The CDR3 is 16 residues long. Germline V gene sequence: CDR1 DFQATT, CDR2 SNEGSKA (reference sequence). The junction had 8 bases not matched to a gene; V was cut back by 0 bases and J by 1 base.

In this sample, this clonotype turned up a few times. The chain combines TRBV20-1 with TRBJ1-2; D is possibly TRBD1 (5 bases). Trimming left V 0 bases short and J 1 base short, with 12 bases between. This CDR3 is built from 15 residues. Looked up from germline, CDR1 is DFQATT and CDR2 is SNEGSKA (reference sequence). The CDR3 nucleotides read TGCAGTGCTAGAGAGAAAGGGGTCCTTAACTATGGCTACACCTTC. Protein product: CSAREKGVLNYGYTF.

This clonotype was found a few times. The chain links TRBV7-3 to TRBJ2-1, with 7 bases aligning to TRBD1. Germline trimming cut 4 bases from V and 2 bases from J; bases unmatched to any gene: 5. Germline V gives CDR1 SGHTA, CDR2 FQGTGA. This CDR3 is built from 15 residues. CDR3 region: CASSSPGQPYNEQFF. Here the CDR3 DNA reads TGTGCCAGCAGCTCCCCGGGACAGCCCTACAATGAGCAGTTCTTC.